These 4 T cell receptor beta chains were sequenced from one sample in a study of T-cell reconstitution after alpha-beta-depleted transplantation in children. Unique molecular identifiers were built into the TCRbeta library. TCRdb used MiXCR to reprocess the PCR reads, holding one entry per CDR3 protein. Here the sample spans over 90,000 distinct CDR3 sequences, roughly 6% being singletons. The sequencing here drew on PBMCs, mostly from graft donor cells, taken 60 days after TCRalphabeta/CD19-depleted stem cell transplant. The receptors were gathered from a female patient aged 2-9 years who had a stem cell transplant for Fanconi anemia, so the T cells may come from the graft donor.

This rearrangement joins TRBV30 to TRBJ1-2, with D hard to call. V lost 0 bases to trimming and J lost 7 bases, with 12 bases between them. Germline CDR1 is GTSNPN and CDR2 is SVGIG (reference sequence). CDR3 length: 13 amino acids. As DNA, the CDR3 is TGTGCCTGGAGTGTGGGTCAGGCTGGTGGCTACACCTTC. The encoded protein is CAWSVGQAGGYTF.

This CDR3 is CSARDTGGKETQYF. CDR3 nucleotides: TGCAGTGCTAGAGATACAGGGGGTAAAGAGACCCAGTACTTC. The rearrangement uses TRBV20-1 and TRBJ2-5, with 8 bases fitting TRBD1. The CDR3 contains 14 residues. V was pared by 0 bases and J by 3 bases, with 3 bases of the junction left unmatched. Germline loops: CDR1 DFQATT, CDR2 SNEGSKA (reference sequence).

The V and J genes are TRBV5-1 and TRBJ2-5, with a possible D match to TRBD1 (5 bases). V lost 0 bases to trimming and J lost 2 bases, with 17 bases between them. There are 17 residues in the CDR3. Per the germline V gene, CDR1 is SGHRS and CDR2 is YFSETQ. For the CDR3, the DNA is TGCGCCAGCAGCTTGGCCCCCCGACAGACCGATCAAGAGACCCAGTACTTC. It encodes CASSLAPRQTDQETQYF.

This clonotype was observed a few times. This chain joins TRBV6-2 or TRBV6-3 and TRBJ2-5; no firm D call. The CDR3 covers 12 residues. CDR1 is MNHEY, CDR2 SVGEGT, per germline. V gave up 5 bases and J gave up 10 bases, with 14 bases separating them. The CDR3, as DNA: TGTGCCAGCAGTCTGGACGAGACACGCCAGTACTTC. Amino acid sequence: CASSLDETRQYF.